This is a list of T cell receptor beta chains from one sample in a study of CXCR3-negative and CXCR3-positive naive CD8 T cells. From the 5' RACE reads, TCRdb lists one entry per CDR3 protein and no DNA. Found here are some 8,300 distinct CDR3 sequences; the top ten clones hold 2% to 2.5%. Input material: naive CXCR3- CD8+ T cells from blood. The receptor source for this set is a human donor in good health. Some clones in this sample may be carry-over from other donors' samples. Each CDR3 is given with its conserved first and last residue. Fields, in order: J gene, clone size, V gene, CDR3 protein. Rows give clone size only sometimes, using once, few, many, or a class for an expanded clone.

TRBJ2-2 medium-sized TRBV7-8 CASSPKLLAEKNTGELFF
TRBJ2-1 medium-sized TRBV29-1 CSVEGGLAGFYNEQFF
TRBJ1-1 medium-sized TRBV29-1 CSVFDSNTEAFF
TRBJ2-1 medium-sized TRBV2 CASSEWLTGGQDYNEQFF
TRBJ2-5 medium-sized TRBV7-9 CASSLAPGLWMETQYF
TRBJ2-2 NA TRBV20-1 CSAREAGGPGELFF
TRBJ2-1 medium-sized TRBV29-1 CSVEARQGAEYNEQFF
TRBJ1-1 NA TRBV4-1 CASSQYGQANTEAFF
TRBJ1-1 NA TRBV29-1 CSVGQGAVTEAFF
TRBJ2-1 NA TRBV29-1 CSVDEWGSNEQFF
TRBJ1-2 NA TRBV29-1 CSVEAANYGYTF
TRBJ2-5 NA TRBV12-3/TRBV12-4 CASSFLSGGTGETQYF
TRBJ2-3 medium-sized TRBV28 CASSVWVAGSSTDTQYF
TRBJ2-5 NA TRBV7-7 CASSSDRGETQYF
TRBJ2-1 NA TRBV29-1 CSVEEAASGGNEQFF
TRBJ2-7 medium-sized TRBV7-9 CASSPPGQGYEQYF
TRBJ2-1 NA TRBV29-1 CSLVLPTSNEQFF
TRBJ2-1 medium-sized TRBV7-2 CASSLTSGSLAEQFF
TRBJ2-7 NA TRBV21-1 CASSSTGLYEYEQYF
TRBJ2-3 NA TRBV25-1 CASSEPRGRTDTQYF
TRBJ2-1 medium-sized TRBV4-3 CASSQLYETSGRKDEQFF
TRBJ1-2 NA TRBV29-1 CSVLSGDPYGYTF
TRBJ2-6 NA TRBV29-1 CSVGQGLSGANVLTF
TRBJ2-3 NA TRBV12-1 CASSPGQGGTGPDTQYF
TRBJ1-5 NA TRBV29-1 CSVEDGRPGQPQHF
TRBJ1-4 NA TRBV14 CASSPHTGTNEKLFF
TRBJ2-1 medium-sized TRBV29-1 CSLTGGRAQLGEQFF
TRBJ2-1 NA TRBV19 CASSMASGTPYNEQFF
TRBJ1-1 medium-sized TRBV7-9 CASSLEGGEAFF
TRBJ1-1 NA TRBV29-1 CSVRGWENTEAFF
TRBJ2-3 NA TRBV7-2 CASSLKGDQDTQYF
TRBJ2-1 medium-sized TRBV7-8 CASSLAILTYNEQFF
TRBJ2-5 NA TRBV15 CATSRAGEETQYF
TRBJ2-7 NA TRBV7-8 CASSSTTVGIYEQYF
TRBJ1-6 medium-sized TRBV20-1 CSAMGTGSSYNSPLHF
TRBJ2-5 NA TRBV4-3 CASSQDPDSSQETQYF
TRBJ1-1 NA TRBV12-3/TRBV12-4 CASSLGRAGTTEAFF
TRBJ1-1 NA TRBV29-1 CSSQGEENTEAFF
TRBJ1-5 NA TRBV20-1 CSAREGSQPQHF
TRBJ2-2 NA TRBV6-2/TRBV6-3 CASTSIGTSGLTGELFF
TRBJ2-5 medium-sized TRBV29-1 CSVEYAGLLEETQYF
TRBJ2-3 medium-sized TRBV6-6 CASSEWAELGDTQYF
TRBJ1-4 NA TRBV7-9 CASSLSWLGTGDEKLFF
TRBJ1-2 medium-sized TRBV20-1 CSARDTGGYGYTF
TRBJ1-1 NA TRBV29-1 CSVLGGLNTEAFF
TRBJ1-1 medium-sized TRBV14 CASSQRLNTEAFF
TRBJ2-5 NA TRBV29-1 CSVEITRGSWETQYF
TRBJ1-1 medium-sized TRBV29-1 CSAGDSMNTEAFF
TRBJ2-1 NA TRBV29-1 CSVEDLRESSYNEQFF
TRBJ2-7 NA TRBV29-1 CSVEGGGPSPYEQYF
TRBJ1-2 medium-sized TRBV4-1 CASSPRTPGADGYTF
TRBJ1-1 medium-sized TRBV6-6 CASSGRLELNTEAFF
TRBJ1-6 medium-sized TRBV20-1 CSARDFGVDNSPLHF
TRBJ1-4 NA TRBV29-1 CSVASTAGEKLFF
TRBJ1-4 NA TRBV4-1 CASSLRTGATTNEKLFF
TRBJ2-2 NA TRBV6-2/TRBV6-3 CASSIHSGTRLDRAGELFF
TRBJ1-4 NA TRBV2 CASSVRTEPNEKLFF
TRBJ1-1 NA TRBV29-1 CSVEESGGTEAFF